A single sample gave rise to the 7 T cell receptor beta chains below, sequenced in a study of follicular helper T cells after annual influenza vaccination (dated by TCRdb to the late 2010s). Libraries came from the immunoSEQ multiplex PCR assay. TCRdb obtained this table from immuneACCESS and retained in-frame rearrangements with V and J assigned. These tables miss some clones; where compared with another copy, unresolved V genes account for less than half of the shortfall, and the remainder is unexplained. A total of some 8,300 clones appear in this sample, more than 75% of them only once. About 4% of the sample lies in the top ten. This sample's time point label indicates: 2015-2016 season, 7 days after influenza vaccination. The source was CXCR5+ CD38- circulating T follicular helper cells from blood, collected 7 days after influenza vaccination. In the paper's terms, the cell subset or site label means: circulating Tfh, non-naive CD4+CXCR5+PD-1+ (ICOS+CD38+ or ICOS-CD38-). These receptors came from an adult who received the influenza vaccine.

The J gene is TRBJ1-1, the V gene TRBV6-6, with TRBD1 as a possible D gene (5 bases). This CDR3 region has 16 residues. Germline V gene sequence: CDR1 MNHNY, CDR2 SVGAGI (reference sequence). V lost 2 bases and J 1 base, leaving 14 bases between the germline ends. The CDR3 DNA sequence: TGTGCCAGCAGTTACCCCGCCGACAGTAAGAACACTGAAGCTTTCTTT. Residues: CASSYPADSKNTEAFF.

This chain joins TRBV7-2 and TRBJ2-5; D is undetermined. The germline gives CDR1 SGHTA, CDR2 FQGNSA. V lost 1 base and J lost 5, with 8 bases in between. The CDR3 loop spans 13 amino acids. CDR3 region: CASSLGSVETQYF. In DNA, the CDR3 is TGTGCCAGCAGCTTAGGGTCAGTTGAGACCCAGTACTTC.

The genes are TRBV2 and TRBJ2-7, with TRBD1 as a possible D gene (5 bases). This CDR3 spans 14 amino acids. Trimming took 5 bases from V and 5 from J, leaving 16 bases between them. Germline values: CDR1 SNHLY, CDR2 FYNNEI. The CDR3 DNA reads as TGTGCCAGCAGTCCCCAGGGTCTATCCCACGAGCAGTACTTC. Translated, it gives CASSPQGLSHEQYF.

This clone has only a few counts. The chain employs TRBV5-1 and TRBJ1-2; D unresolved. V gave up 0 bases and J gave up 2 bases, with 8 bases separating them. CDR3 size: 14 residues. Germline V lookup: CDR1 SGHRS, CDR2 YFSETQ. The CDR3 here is CASSLDLLNYGYTF. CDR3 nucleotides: TGCGCCAGCAGCTTGGACCTACTCAACTATGGCTACACCTTC. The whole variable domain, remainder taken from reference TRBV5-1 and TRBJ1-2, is KAGVTQTPRYLIKTRGQQVTLSCSPISGHRSVSWYQQTPGQGLQFLFEYFSETQRNKGNFPGRFSGRQFSNSRSEMNVSTLELGDSALYLCASSLDLLNYGYTFGSGTRLTVV.

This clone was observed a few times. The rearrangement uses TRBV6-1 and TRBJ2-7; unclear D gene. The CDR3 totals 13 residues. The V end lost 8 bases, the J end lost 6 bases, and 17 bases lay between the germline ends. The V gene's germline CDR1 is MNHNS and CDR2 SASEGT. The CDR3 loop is CASSRGVQSEQYF. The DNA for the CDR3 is TGTGCCAGCTCCAGAGGAGTCCAGAGCGAGCAGTACTTC.

CDR3 nucleotides: TGTGCCAGCAGTTTATTTACCGATGCGGAGGTATCGGTTCGGAACACTGAAGCTTTCTTT. Translating it yields CASSLFTDAEVSVRNTEAFF. The J gene is TRBJ1-1, the V gene TRBV28; no firm D call. CDR3 length equals 20 residues. Germline loops: CDR1 MDHEN, CDR2 SYDVKM. The germline V and J ends were trimmed by 1 base and 1 base, with 25 bases remaining between them.

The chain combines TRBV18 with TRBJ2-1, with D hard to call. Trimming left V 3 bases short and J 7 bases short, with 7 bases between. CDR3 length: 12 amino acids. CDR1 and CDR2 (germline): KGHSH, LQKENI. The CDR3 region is CASSPGVNEQFF. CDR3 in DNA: TGTGCCAGCTCACCTGGGGTAAATGAGCAGTTCTTC.